This T cell receptor beta chain is from a study of T-cell reconstitution after alpha-beta-depleted transplantation in children. Points from the study as a whole: Reports say that about two months after transplant, the alpha-beta T cells came out of several hundred graft clones that had expanded. Among T cells one year after transplant, newly produced cells accounted for most counts and diversity.

Germline-derived CDR1 and CDR2 are SGHVS and FQNEAQ. The CDR3 sequence is 15 residues long. The V and J ends lost 5 bases and 5 bases, in that order; junction bases with no gene match: 10. The library targeted TCRbeta and was prepared with unique molecular identifiers. TCRdb ran MiXCR on the PCR reads and lists one entry per CDR3 protein. The data contain fewer than 550,000 distinct CDR3 sequences, 11% of them singletons. In this sample, this clonotype turned up many times. Antigen: not known. This receptor was identified in a female patient aged 2 to 10 who had a stem cell transplant for aplastic anemia, so the T cells may come from the graft donor. The chain is built from TRBV7-8 and TRBJ2-5, with 8 bases lining up with TRBD1. The source was PBMCs, mostly from graft donor cells, collected 180 days after TCRalphabeta/CD19-depleted stem cell transplant. CDR3 residues: CASSTTGASVETQYF. The CDR3 DNA follows: TGTGCCAGCAGCACGACAGGGGCTTCGGTGGAGACCCAGTACTTC.